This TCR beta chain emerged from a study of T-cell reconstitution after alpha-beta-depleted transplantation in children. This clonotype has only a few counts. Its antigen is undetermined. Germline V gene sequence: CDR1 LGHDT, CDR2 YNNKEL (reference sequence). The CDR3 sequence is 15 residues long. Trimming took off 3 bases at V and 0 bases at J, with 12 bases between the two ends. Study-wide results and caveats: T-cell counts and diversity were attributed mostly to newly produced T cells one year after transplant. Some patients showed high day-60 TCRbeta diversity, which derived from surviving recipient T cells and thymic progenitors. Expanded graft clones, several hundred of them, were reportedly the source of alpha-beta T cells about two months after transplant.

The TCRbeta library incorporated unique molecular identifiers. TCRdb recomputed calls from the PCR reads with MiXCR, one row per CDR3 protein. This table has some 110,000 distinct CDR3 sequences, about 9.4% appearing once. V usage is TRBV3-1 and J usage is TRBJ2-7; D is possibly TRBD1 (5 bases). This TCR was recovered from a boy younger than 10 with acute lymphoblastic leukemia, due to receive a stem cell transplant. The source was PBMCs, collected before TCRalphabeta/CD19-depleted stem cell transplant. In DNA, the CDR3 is TGTGCCAGCAGCCATAACGGACACCTCTCCTACGAGCAGTACTTC. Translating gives CASSHNGHLSYEQYF.